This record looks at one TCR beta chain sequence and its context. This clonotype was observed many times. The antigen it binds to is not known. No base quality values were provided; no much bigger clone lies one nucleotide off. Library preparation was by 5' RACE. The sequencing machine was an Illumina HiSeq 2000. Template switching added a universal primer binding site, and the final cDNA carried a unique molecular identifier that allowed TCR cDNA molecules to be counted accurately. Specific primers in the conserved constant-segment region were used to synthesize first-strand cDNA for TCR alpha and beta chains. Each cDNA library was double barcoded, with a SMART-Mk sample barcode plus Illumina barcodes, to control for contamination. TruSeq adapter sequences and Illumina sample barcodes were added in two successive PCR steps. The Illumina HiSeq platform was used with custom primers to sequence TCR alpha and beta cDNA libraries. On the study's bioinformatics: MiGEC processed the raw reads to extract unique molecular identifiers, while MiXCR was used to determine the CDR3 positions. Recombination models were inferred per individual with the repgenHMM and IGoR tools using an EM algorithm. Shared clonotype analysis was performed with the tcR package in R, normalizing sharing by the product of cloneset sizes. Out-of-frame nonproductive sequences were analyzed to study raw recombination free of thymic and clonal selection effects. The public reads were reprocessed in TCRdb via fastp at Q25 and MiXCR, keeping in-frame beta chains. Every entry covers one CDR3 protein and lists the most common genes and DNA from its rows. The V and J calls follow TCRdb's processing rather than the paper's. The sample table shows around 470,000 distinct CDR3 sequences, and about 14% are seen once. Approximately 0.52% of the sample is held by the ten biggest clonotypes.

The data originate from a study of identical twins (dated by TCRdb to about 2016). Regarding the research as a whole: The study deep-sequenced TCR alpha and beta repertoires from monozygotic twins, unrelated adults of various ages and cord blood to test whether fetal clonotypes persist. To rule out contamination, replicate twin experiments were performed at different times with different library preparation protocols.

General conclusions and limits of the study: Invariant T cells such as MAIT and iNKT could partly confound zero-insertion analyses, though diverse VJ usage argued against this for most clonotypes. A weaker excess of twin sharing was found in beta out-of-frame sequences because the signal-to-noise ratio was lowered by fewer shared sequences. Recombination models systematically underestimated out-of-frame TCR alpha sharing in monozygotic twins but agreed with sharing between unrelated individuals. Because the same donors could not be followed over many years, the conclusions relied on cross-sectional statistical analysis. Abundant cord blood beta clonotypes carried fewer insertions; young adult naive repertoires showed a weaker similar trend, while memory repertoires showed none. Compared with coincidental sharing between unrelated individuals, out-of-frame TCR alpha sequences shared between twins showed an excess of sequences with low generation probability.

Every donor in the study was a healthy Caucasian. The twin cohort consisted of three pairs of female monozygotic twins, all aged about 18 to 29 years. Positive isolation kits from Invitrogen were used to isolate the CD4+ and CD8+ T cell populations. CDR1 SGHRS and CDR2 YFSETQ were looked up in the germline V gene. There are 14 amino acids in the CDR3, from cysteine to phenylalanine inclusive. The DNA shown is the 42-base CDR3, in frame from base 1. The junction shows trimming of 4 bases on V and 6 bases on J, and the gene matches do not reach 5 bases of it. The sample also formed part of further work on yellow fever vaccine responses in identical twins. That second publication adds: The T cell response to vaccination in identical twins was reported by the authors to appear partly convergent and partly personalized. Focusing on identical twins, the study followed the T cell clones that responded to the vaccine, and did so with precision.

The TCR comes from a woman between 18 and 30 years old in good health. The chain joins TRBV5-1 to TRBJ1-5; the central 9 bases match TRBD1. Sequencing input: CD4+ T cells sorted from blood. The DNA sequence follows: TGCGCCAGCAGCCCGGGACAGGGAGGTCAGCCCCAGCATTTT. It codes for CASSPGQGGQPQHF.